Sequencing of this T cell receptor (beta chain) was carried out in a study of blood T cell repertoires in COVID-19. Study overall: Samples of COVID-19 (acute and convalescent) were obtained from the United States, Italy and Spain.

Profiling relied on immunoSEQ multiplex PCR, and the TCRdb table lists in-frame clones only, not all of them. The sample carries roughly 170,000 clones, approximately 87% recorded once. Donors in Cohort 3 counted as recovered after two negative PCRs, clearance, or symptom resolution. The CDR3 totals 16 residues. Germline CDR1 reads MNHEY; CDR2 reads SMNVEV (reference sequence). V was pared by 2 bases and J by 3 bases, with 6 bases of the junction left unmatched. The sequenced sample consisted of PBMCs or T cells enriched from blood (not recorded which). The rearrangement links TRBV27 to TRBJ2-1; TRBD2 matches at 8 bases. The clonotype originates from a woman in her forties or fifties who had recovered from COVID-19. The CDR3 loop is CASSLPGTSVYNEQFF. The CDR3 bases are TGTGCCAGCAGTTTACCCGGGACTAGTGTCTACAATGAGCAGTTCTTC.